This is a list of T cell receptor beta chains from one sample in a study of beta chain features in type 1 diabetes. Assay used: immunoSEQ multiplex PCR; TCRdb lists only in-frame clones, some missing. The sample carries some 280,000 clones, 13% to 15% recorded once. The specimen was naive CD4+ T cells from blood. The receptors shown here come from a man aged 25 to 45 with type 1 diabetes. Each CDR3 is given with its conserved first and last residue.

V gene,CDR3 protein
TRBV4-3,CASSQGYRGTDTQYF
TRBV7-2,CASSFQTGQQETQYF
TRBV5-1,CASSSGQLQGGNIQYF
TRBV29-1,CSAGPETGTGGHEQYF
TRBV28,CASRGAARGNTIYF
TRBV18,CASSQRTSGSGYEQYF
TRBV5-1,CASSVFDRGYGYTF
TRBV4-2,CASSQEIWRQNTGELFF
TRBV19,CASSIPGTSGTYEQYF
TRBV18,CASSPGLAGAVDTQYF
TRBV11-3,CASSSVAGDGTQYF
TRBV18,CASSPGTSGSWGGTDTQYF
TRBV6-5,CASGAGANTGELFF
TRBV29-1,CSVEISRGTQYF
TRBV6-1,CASSEGGGHEQYF
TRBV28,CASSALSAGTGDTQYF
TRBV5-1,CASSSGSGSYEQYF
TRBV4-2,CASSNKDSFYGYTF
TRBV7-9,CASSLTSYGYTF
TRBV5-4,CASSFHRTNYGYTF
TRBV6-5,CASRQGLAGGYEQYF
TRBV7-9,CASKLGHLNYEQYF
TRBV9,CASSLAGSSYNEQFF
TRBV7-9,CASSSQGGSGNTIYF
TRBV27,CASSLSLPSTGGRVGGYTF
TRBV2,CASSSTGTDTQYF
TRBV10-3,CAINGQGSWDEQYF
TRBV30,CAWSVLMSSGTTDTQYF
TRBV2,CASSELAGGVVQFF